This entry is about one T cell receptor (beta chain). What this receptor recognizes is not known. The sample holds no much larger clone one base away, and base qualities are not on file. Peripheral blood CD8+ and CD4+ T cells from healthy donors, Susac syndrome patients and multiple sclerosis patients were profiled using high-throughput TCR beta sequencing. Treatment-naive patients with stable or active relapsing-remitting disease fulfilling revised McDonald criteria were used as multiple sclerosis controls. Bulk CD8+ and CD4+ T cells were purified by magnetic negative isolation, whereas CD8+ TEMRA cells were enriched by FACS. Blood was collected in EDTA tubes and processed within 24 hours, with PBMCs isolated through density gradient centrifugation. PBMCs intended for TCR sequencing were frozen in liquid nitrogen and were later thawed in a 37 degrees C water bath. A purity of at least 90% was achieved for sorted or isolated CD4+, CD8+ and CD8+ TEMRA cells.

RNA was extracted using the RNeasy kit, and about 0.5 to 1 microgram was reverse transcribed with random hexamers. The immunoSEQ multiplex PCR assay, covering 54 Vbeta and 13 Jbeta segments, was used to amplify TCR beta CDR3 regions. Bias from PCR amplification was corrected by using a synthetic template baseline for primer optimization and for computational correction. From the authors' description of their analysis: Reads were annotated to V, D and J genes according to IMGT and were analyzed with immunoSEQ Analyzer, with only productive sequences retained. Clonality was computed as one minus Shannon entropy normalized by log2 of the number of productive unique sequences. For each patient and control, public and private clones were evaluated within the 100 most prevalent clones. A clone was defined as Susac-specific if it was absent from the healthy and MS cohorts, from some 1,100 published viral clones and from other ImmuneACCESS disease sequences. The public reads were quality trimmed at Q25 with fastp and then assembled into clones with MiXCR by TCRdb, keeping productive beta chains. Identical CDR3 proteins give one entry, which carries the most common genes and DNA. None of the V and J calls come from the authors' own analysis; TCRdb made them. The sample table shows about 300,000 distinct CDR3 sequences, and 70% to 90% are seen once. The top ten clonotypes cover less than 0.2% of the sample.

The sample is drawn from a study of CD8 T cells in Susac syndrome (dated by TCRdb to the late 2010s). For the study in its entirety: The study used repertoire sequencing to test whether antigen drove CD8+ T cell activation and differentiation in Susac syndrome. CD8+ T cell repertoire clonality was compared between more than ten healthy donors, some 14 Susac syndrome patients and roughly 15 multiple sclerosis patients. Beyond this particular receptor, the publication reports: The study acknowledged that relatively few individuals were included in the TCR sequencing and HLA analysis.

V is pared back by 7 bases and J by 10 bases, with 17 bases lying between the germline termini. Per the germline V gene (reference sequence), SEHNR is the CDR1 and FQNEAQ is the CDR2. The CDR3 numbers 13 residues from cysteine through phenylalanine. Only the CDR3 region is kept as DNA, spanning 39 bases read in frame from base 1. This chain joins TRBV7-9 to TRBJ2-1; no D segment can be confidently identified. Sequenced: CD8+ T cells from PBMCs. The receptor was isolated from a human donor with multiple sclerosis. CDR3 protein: CASTEIRRWEQFF. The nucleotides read TGTGCCAGCACTGAAATACGGAGATGGGAGCAGTTCTTC.